This T cell receptor beta chain comes out of a study of T-cell memory formation after mild COVID-19. The 5'RACE method, run with constant-segment primers, produced TCR alpha and TCR beta cDNA libraries (carrying sample barcodes and UMIs). TCRdb reanalysed the 5' RACE reads using MiXCR and keeps one entry per CDR3 protein. The sample holds about 250,000 distinct CDR3 sequences, about 16% seen once. The study's findings and limits: For contracting clones, CD4+ ones sat mainly in CM and EM, CD8+ in EMRA. Later expanders leaned CD4+, whereas clones that contracted between day 15 and 85 were balanced CD4/CD8.

This clonotype was found many times. What it binds is not known. The source is an adult woman who had mild COVID-19 (a few samples of this study predate the infection). Cell type and time point are not known. The sample was PBMCs or a T cell subset sorted from them (not recorded which).

The DNA of the CDR3 is TGTGCCAGCTCACCAGGGCCGAACACTGAAGCTTTCTTT. Translated, it gives CASSPGPNTEAFF. The rearrangement uses TRBV18 and TRBJ1-1; D ambiguous. Trimming pared 2 bases from V and 1 base from J, leaving 5 bases between. Germline CDR1 KGHSH, CDR2 LQKENI. This CDR3 region has 13 residues.